This TCR beta chain was observed in a study of control samples from healthy donors and cancer patients (dated by TCRdb to about 2020). This clone was picked up one time. This receptor's antigen is unknown. Base quality data are lacking; no much larger clone is found one base away. Preparation of the library involved the immunoSEQ multiplex PCR assay. The clones in this table, taken by TCRdb from immuneACCESS, are in-frame only. Not every clone is retained; where verified, under half of the shortfall comes from an unresolved V gene, and the cause of the rest is unknown. For this sample the table gives about 89,000 clones, of which around nine tenths were detected only once. In total, the top ten clones hold roughly 20% of the sample. The trim is 2 bases for V and 0 bases for J, with a gap of 8 bases between the germline ends. CDR1 and CDR2 are read off the germline V gene as SGHTA and FQGNSA. Taken from cysteine to phenylalanine, the CDR3 has 15 residues. CDR3 DNA is the only sequence kept; it has 45 bases, read in frame from the first base.

The chain uses TRBV7-2 and TRBJ1-5; TRBD1 is a possible D gene, resting on 5 matching bases. The sequence was collected from a man aged 25 to 40 in good health. Sequencing was done on a sample of blood. For the CDR3, the sequence is CASSLWGNSNQPQHF. The bases read TGTGCCAGCAGCTTATGGGGGAATAGCAATCAGCCCCAGCATTTT.